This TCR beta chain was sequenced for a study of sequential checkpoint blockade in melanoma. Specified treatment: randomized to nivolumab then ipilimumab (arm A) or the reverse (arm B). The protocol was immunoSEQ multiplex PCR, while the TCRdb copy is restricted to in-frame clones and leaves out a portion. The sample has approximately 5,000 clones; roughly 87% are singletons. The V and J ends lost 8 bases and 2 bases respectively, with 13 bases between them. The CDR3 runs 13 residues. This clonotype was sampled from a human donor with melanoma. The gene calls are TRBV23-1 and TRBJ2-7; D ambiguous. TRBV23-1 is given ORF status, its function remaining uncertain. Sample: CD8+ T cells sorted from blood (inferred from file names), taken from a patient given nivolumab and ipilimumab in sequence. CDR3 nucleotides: TGCGCCAGCGAGTCAGCCACTACCTACGAGCAGTACTTC. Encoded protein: CASESATTYEQYF.